Listed here are 25 T cell receptor beta chains from one sample, sequenced in a study of T cells after yellow fever vaccination (dated by TCRdb to the late 2010s). The method was 5' RACE. For sequencing, an Illumina NovaSeq 6000 was employed. TCRdb trimmed the raw reads at Q25, called clones with MiXCR and kept productive beta chains. CDR3 protein duplicates are merged, each entry listing the most common genes and DNA. For this sample there are about 220,000 distinct CDR3 sequences; 2.5% to 3.5% appear just once. 3.2% of the sample rests with the top ten. Reading the label with the study, this specimen's treatment or condition is: live attenuated yellow fever vaccine strain. The sample in question was CD4+ T cells sorted from PBMCs, obtained 10 days after the yellow fever booster vaccination. The source of these receptors is a man younger than 30 who received the YFV17D yellow fever vaccine.

The table lists this clonotype with a few counts. The rearrangement links TRBV18 to TRBJ1-2; D is unclear. This CDR3 is built from 15 residues. V lost 3 bases and J 4 bases, leaving 15 bases between the germline ends. Germline lookup yields CDR1 KGHSH and CDR2 LQKENI. The CDR3 DNA sequence: TGTGCCAGCTCACCGGATGTCAGAGGTTCCTATGGCTACACCTTC. Protein product: CASSPDVRGSYGYTF.

This clonotype appeared a few times. The chain couples TRBV5-1 to TRBJ1-6; 10 bases fit TRBD1. CDR1 SGHRS and CDR2 YFSETQ come from the germline V gene. V lost 4 bases to trimming and J lost 8 bases; unmatched junction nucleotides: 9. The CDR3 covers 16 residues. CDR3 coding DNA: TGCGCCAGCAGCCCTGACAGGGGGCTGAGCGATTCACCCCTCCACTTT. Its protein product is CASSPDRGLSDSPLHF.

This clonotype was detected many times. The chain joins TRBV5-1 to TRBJ2-3; D is perhaps TRBD2 (5 bases). The CDR3 spans 15 residues. V lost 0 bases and J lost 4, with 12 bases in between. CDR1 is SGHRS and CDR2 is YFSETQ in the germline V gene. The CDR3 sequence: CASSLGTVFADTQYF. The CDR3 region has the DNA TGCGCCAGCAGCTTGGGGACTGTATTTGCAGATACGCAGTATTTT.

There are a few counts of this clonotype. V usage is TRBV21-1 and J usage is TRBJ2-5; the listed D gene, TRBD2, was not tested against the DNA. TRBV21-1 represents a pseudogene. The CDR3 extends over 16 amino acids. Here the CDR3 DNA reads TGTGCCAGCAGCCTGCGCTTTATAGCGGGGAGAGAGACCCAGTACTTC. Translation gives CASSLRFIAGRETQYF.

This clonotype has ten or more counts. J is TRBJ2-6 and V is TRBV5-1; D is ambiguous. V was pared by 4 bases and J by 0 bases, with 8 bases between. Germline V gene data show CDR1 as SGHRS and CDR2 as YFSETQ. The CDR3 runs 15 residues. The CDR3 spells CASSVDPSGANVLTF. The CDR3, as DNA: TGCGCCAGCAGCGTGGACCCCTCTGGGGCCAACGTCCTGACTTTC.

In its sample, this clonotype was seen many times. The chain joins TRBV7-2 to TRBJ2-2, with TRBD1 matching over 8 bases. This CDR3 has 16 amino acids. J lost 7 bases, V lost 2 bases, and 9 bases had no gene match. The germline gives CDR1 SGHTA, CDR2 FQGNSA. Here the CDR3 DNA reads TGTGCCAGCAGCTTAAGCGCAGGGGGCAGCGGCGGGGAGCTGTTTTTT. Translation: CASSLSAGGSGGELFF.

The CDR3 DNA reads as TGTGCCAGCAGCTTAATGGGGCTAGTTGGGAATGAGCAGTTCTTC. Translated: CASSLMGLVGNEQFF. The V and J genes are TRBV5-5 and TRBJ2-1, with D maybe TRBD1 (5 bases). The CDR3 runs 15 residues. CDR1 SGHKS and CDR2 YYEKEE come from the germline V gene (reference sequence). Trimming pared 2 bases from V and 7 bases from J, leaving 16 bases between.

This clonotype was recorded at least ten times. This chain links TRBV6-2 or TRBV6-3 with TRBJ1-1; no clear D. The CDR3 is 14 residues long. V dropped 2 bases and J dropped 0 bases, with 7 bases sitting between them. Per germline, CDR1 MNHEY and CDR2 SVGEGT. CDR3 nucleotide sequence: TGTGCCAGCAGTTACGGAGCCATGAACACTGAAGCTTTCTTT. The encoded protein is CASSYGAMNTEAFF.

This clonotype occurred many times. J is TRBJ2-5 and V is TRBV18; maybe TRBD1 (6 bases). Germline V lookup: CDR1 KGHSH, CDR2 LQKENI. Trimming stripped 5 bases from V and 3 bases from J, with 13 bases between. The CDR3 contains 14 residues. In DNA, the CDR3 is TGTGCCAGCTCAAAGTTCCCAGGGGAAGAGACCCAGTACTTC. Translation gives CASSKFPGEETQYF.

This clonotype came up many times. The V and J genes are TRBV20-1 and TRBJ2-5, with TRBD2 identical over 9 bases. This CDR3 is built from 15 residues. CDR1 and CDR2 (germline): DFQATT, SNEGSKA (reference sequence). V was pared by 0 bases and J by 4 bases, with 6 bases of the junction left unmatched. The CDR3 protein is CSARDVAGGPETQYF. The CDR3 nucleotides are TGCAGTGCTAGAGATGTCGCGGGGGGGCCAGAGACCCAGTACTTC.

Concerning this clonotype itself: Given a much more abundant clone one base away, this may be a read error. This chain joins TRBV20-1 and TRBJ1-1; unclear D gene. The CDR3 contains 13 residues. Germline V gene sequence: CDR1 DFQATT, CDR2 SNEGSKA (reference sequence). CDR3 in amino acids: CSARGAADTGAFF. The CDR3 DNA reads as TGCAGTGCTAGAGGGGCCGCTGACACTGGAGCTTTCTTT.

This clonotype has ten or more counts. The chain joins TRBV6-5 to TRBJ1-1; D gene ambiguous. V was shortened by 7 bases and J by 4 bases, with 16 bases between the two germline ends. The germline V gene encodes CDR1 MNHEY and CDR2 SVGAGI. CDR3 length: 14 amino acids. The CDR3 coding sequence is TGTGCCAGCACCAACTTGGTTCGGACCACTGAAGCTTTCTTT. Its protein product is CASTNLVRTTEAFF.

This chain connects TRBV27 to TRBJ1-1; D gene ambiguous. This CDR3 is built from 16 residues. Looked up from germline, CDR1 is MNHEY and CDR2 is SMNVEV (reference sequence). V was shortened by 6 bases and J by 5 bases, with 22 bases between the two germline ends. The DNA for the CDR3 is TGTGCCAGCAGCTTTATCTGGATGGCCGGAGGGACTGAAGCTTTCTTT. Residues: CASSFIWMAGGTEAFF.

This clonotype was picked up many times. The chain joins TRBV5-4 to TRBJ1-1, with D tentatively TRBD1 (6 bases). V was shortened by 4 bases and J by 5 bases, with 18 bases between the two germline ends. This CDR3 has 15 amino acids. From germline, CDR1 is SGHNT and CDR2 YYREEE (reference sequence). The DNA for the CDR3 is TGTGCCAGCAGCCACGGGGGGCGCATGGGGACTGAAGCTTTCTTT. Amino acid sequence: CASSHGGRMGTEAFF. The full variable domain, completed using reference TRBV5-4 and TRBJ1-1, is ETGVTQSPTHLIKTRGQQVTLRCSSQSGHNTVSWYQQALGQGPQFIFQYYREEENGRGNFPPRFSGLQFPNYSSELNVNALELDDSALYLCASSHGGRMGTEAFFGQGTRLTVV.

This clonotype showed up just a few times. The chain carries TRBV20-1 and TRBJ2-2, with TRBD2 matching 7 bases. Germline V gene lookup returns CDR1 DFQATT and CDR2 SNEGSKA (reference sequence). The CDR3 loop spans 14 amino acids. Losses at the gene ends were 1 base for V and 4 bases for J; bases not matched to a gene: 3. The CDR3 sequence is CSARAAGVTGELFF. The CDR3 nucleotides are TGCAGTGCTAGAGCCGCGGGGGTCACCGGGGAGCTGTTTTTT.

This clonotype appeared many times. DNA for the CDR3: TGTGCCACCAGCGGGGGACTAGCAGGGAGCACAGATACGCAGTATTTT. Translating gives CATSGGLAGSTDTQYF. The chain has TRBV15 and TRBJ2-3, with TRBD2 matching 9 bases. Germline V gives CDR1 LNHNV, CDR2 YYDKDF (reference sequence). This CDR3 is 16 amino acids long. The J segment lost 0 bases and the V segment lost 5 bases, leaving 6 bases of the junction unmatched.

This clonotype appeared a few times. The gene calls are TRBV5-5 and TRBJ1-2; D ambiguous. Germline loops: CDR1 SGHKS, CDR2 YYEKEE (reference sequence). V lost 2 bases and J 3 bases, leaving 5 bases between the germline ends. The CDR3 runs 12 residues. In DNA form, the CDR3 reads TGTGCCAGCAGCTTCCAGGACTATGGCTACACCTTC. Its protein is CASSFQDYGYTF.

This clonotype is a singleton in its sample. This is likely a read error, given that the CDR3 carries no conserved phenylalanine or tryptophan at its end. The J gene is TRBJ2-1, the V gene TRBV5-4; D possibly corresponds to TRBD1 (6 bases). The CDR3 length is 13 residues. The ends were cut back, 5 bases at V and 5 bases at J, with 11 bases in the middle. CDR1 and CDR2 from the germline V gene are SGHNT and YYREEE (reference sequence). This CDR3 is CASRHRVNNEQFL. The DNA for the CDR3 is TGTGCCAGCAGGCACAGGGTTAACAATGAGCAGTTCTTG.

This clonotype was picked up many times. V and J are TRBV5-4 and TRBJ2-1; D assignment may be TRBD1 or TRBD2 (6 bases each). V was trimmed by 0 bases and J by 8 bases, leaving 9 bases between them. Germline V gene sequence: CDR1 SGHNT, CDR2 YYREEE (reference sequence). CDR3 length: 13 residues. In DNA form, the CDR3 reads TGTGCCAGCAGCTTGGCGGGGGCTGATGAGCAGTTCTTC. Its translation is CASSLAGADEQFF.

This clonotype was detected ten times or more. The V gene is TRBV11-2, the J gene TRBJ1-2; 8 bases map to TRBD1. CDR1 and CDR2 (germline): SGHAT, FQNNGV. V lost 0 bases, J lost 5 bases, and 8 bases stayed unmatched. The CDR3 has 16 residues. The chain's CDR3 is CASSLDAGTGPYGYTF. In nucleotides, the CDR3 is TGTGCCAGCAGCTTAGATGCCGGGACAGGCCCATATGGCTACACCTTC.

The chain uses TRBV2 and TRBJ2-1, with D uncertain. Trimming cost V 2 bases and J 0 bases, with 8 bases left between them. The CDR3 has 15 amino acids. Germline CDR1 SNHLY, CDR2 FYNNEI. CDR3 region: CASSERSSSYNEQFF. The CDR3 DNA follows: TGTGCCAGCAGTGAAAGGTCCAGCTCCTACAATGAGCAGTTCTTC.

V usage is TRBV6-6 and J usage is TRBJ2-2; 9 bases match TRBD2. J gave up 7 bases and V 6 bases, and 6 bases lay outside the gene matches. The CDR3 is 14 residues long. The germline CDR1 and CDR2 sequences are MNHNY and SVGAGI (reference sequence). The DNA for the CDR3 is TGTGCCAGCAGAACGGGACTAGCTCGCGGGGAGCTGTTTTTT. Encoded protein: CASRTGLARGELFF.

This clonotype occurred many times. The chain carries TRBV20-1 and TRBJ1-1; perhaps TRBD1 as D (5 bases). Per the germline V gene, CDR1 is DFQATT and CDR2 is SNEGSKA (reference sequence). The CDR3 is 15 amino acids. V was trimmed by 1 base and J by 4 bases, leaving 16 bases between them. The CDR3 coding sequence is TGCAGTGCTAGAGTAGGTGGGGGGGTGAGCACTGAAGCTTTCTTT. Protein: CSARVGGGVSTEAFF.

The chain employs TRBV5-6 and TRBJ1-5; no clear D. The germline CDR1 and CDR2 sequences are SGHDT and YYEEEE. The CDR3 consists of 15 residues. V shed 5 bases and J shed 4 bases, with 16 bases lying between them. This CDR3 is CASSRRNLVNQPQHF. CDR3 in DNA: TGTGCCAGCAGTCGCAGGAACCTGGTTAATCAGCCCCAGCATTTT.

This clonotype came up a few times. This sequence joins TRBV5-1 and TRBJ1-1; D gene ambiguous. This CDR3 region has 14 residues. In germline, CDR1 is SGHRS, CDR2 YFSETQ. The germline V and J ends were trimmed by 4 bases and 0 bases, with 10 bases remaining between them. The CDR3 protein is CASSSRTVNTEAFF. The CDR3 nucleotides read TGCGCCAGCAGCAGCCGGACGGTGAACACTGAAGCTTTCTTT.